This TCR beta chain was obtained from a study of cytomegalovirus exposure and HLA in healthy donors. Germline V CDR1 and CDR2: SGDLS, YYNGEE. The CDR3 spans 16 residues. J lost 1 base, V lost 3 bases, and 5 bases had no gene match. This clone appeared a single time. The PCR employed 60 Vbeta primers together with 13 Jbeta primers. Using immunoSEQ multiplex PCR, the repertoire was profiled, and TCRdb retains in-frame clones only, with some absent. This sample carries 200,000 to 250,000 clones, 75% to 90% of them seen once, and the ten largest clones take less than 3%. The specimen was PBMCs. This TCR was recovered from a woman aged 35 to 49 in good health and CMV-seronegative. The chain is built from TRBV9 and TRBJ2-5, with TRBD2 matching 11 bases. In nucleotides, the CDR3 is TGTGCCAGCAGCGCACTAGCGGGAGTGCCCCAAGAGACCCAGTACTTC. It codes for CASSALAGVPQETQYF. The whole variable domain, filled in from reference TRBV9 and TRBJ2-5, reads DSGVTQTPKHLITATGQRVTLRCSPRSGDLSVYWYQQSLDQGLQFLIQYYNGEERAKGNILERFSAQQFPDLHSELNLSSLELGDSALYFCASSALAGVPQETQYFGPGTRLLVL.